This T cell receptor (beta chain) is from a study of identical twins. MiXCR, applied by TCRdb to the 5' RACE reads, yields one record per CDR3 protein. This table has around 680,000 distinct CDR3 sequences, 8.6% appearing once. V shed 3 bases and J shed 3 bases, with 12 bases lying between them. Germline V gene sequence: CDR1 SGHVS, CDR2 FQNEAQ. The CDR3 runs 14 residues. This clonotype was picked up a small number of times. The same specimen was also included in a second study, on yellow fever vaccine responses in identical twins.

This rearrangement joins TRBV7-8 to TRBJ2-7; a weak D match, TRBD2 (5 bases). This TCR was recovered from a woman under 30 in good health. Material: PBMCs. DNA of the CDR3: TGTGCCAGCAGCTTGCGACTACCTCTCTACGAGCAGTACTTC. Its translation: CASSLRLPLYEQYF. The full variable domain, with the rest looked up from reference TRBV7-8 and TRBJ2-7, is GAGVSQSPRYKVAKRGQDVALRCDPISGHVSLFWYQQALGQGPEFLTYFQNEAQLDKSGLPSDRFFAERPEGSVSTLKIQRTQQEDSAVYLCASSLRLPLYEQYFGPGTRLTVT.